The rows below give T cell receptor beta chains drawn from one sample of a study of T cell responses to AZD1222 COVID-19 vaccine. Produced via immunoSEQ multiplex PCR; TCRdb's table is partial and in-frame only. The data hold roughly 140,000 clones, with roughly 89% observed a single time. This specimen consisted of peripheral blood, obtained on day 0 of AZD1222 vaccination. The source is an adult in good health. CDR3s include the opening cysteine and the closing phenylalanine or tryptophan. A D gene is named only where the DNA matches it firmly. Only some rows state a clone size, as once, few, many or a class for expanded clones.

d_call: TRBD1; j_call: TRBJ2-7; v_call: TRBV28; clone_size: NA; cdr3_aa: CASRGQGSYEQYF; cdr3_nt: TGTGCCAGCAGGGGACAGGGTTCCTACGAGCAGTACTTC
d_call: NA; j_call: TRBJ1-6; v_call: TRBV4-1; clone_size: NA; cdr3_aa: CASSTRTDLGDSPLHF; cdr3_nt: TGCGCCAGCAGCACCAGGACGGATCTGGGTGATTCACCCCTCCACTTT
d_call: NA; j_call: TRBJ2-3; v_call: TRBV18; clone_size: NA; cdr3_aa: CASSPAQDTQYF; cdr3_nt: TGTGCCAGCTCACCGGCTCAGGATACGCAGTATTTT
d_call: TRBD1; j_call: TRBJ2-7; v_call: TRBV19; clone_size: NA; cdr3_aa: CASSVTGTETYEQYF; cdr3_nt: TGTGCCAGTAGTGTTACCGGGACAGAAACGTACGAGCAGTACTTC
d_call: NA; j_call: TRBJ1-6; v_call: TRBV11-2; clone_size: once; cdr3_aa: CASSHSDSSNSPLHF; cdr3_nt: TGTGCCAGCAGCCACAGTGACAGTTCCAATTCACCCCTCCACTTT
d_call: NA; j_call: TRBJ1-2; v_call: TRBV13; clone_size: NA; cdr3_aa: CASSQDSSLRGYTF; cdr3_nt: TGTGCCAGCAGTCAGGACTCGTCTTTACGGGGCTACACCTTC
d_call: NA; j_call: TRBJ1-4; v_call: TRBV28; clone_size: NA; cdr3_aa: CASSSEFYSRERNEKLFF; cdr3_nt: TGTGCCAGCAGTTCGGAATTCTACAGCAGGGAGCGAAATGAAAAACTGTTTTTT
d_call: NA; j_call: TRBJ2-5; v_call: TRBV10-2; clone_size: NA; cdr3_aa: CASSPRGETQYF; cdr3_nt: TGCGCCAGCAGCCCCAGGGGAGAGACCCAGTACTTC
d_call: NA; j_call: TRBJ1-2; v_call: TRBV6-5; clone_size: NA; cdr3_aa: CASSPGHGYTF; cdr3_nt: TGTGCCAGCAGCCCGGGCCATGGCTACACCTTC
d_call: NA; j_call: TRBJ2-7; v_call: TRBV28; clone_size: NA; cdr3_aa: CASGQGWYEQYF; cdr3_nt: TGTGCCAGCGGCCAGGGGTGGTACGAGCAGTACTTC
d_call: NA; j_call: TRBJ2-1; v_call: TRBV4-3; clone_size: NA; cdr3_aa: CASSITRRDLQFF; cdr3_nt: TGCGCCAGCAGCATAACTAGGCGGGACTTACAGTTCTTC
d_call: TRBD2; j_call: TRBJ2-7; v_call: TRBV6-2/TRBV6-3; clone_size: NA; cdr3_aa: CASSYKLAGVVSYEQYF; cdr3_nt: TGTGCCAGCAGTTACAAACTAGCGGGAGTAGTATCGTACGAGCAGTACTTC
d_call: NA; j_call: TRBJ2-5; v_call: TRBV5-5; clone_size: NA; cdr3_aa: CASSPHVWQEETQYF; cdr3_nt: TGTGCCAGCAGCCCGCACGTGTGGCAGGAAGAGACCCAGTACTTC
d_call: TRBD1; j_call: TRBJ1-1; v_call: TRBV30; clone_size: once; cdr3_aa: CAWDREMSTEAFF; cdr3_nt: TGTGCCTGGGACAGGGAAATGAGCACTGAAGCTTTCTTT
d_call: TRBD1; j_call: TRBJ1-2; v_call: TRBV28; clone_size: NA; cdr3_aa: CASRQQGADGYTF; cdr3_nt: TGTGCCAGCAGACAACAGGGGGCCGATGGCTACACCTTC
d_call: NA; j_call: TRBJ1-4; v_call: TRBV28; clone_size: NA; cdr3_aa: CASSLNGRYEKLFF; cdr3_nt: TGTGCCAGCAGCCTAAATGGACGGTATGAAAAACTGTTTTTT
d_call: TRBD1; j_call: TRBJ1-4; v_call: TRBV18; clone_size: NA; cdr3_aa: CASSPGTGGKLFF; cdr3_nt: TGTGCCAGCTCACCTGGGACAGGAGGAAAACTGTTTTTT
d_call: NA; j_call: TRBJ2-3; v_call: TRBV21-1; clone_size: NA; cdr3_aa: CASSKDWASGSTDTQYF; cdr3_nt: NA
d_call: TRBD1; j_call: TRBJ1-1; v_call: TRBV18; clone_size: NA; cdr3_aa: CASSQGTGQRGTEAFF; cdr3_nt: TGTGCCAGCTCACAAGGGACGGGACAGAGGGGAACTGAAGCTTTCTTT
d_call: NA; j_call: TRBJ1-5; v_call: TRBV28; clone_size: NA; cdr3_aa: CASREGGSNQPQHF; cdr3_nt: TGTGCCAGCAGGGAGGGCGGCAGCAATCAGCCCCAGCATTTT
d_call: NA; j_call: TRBJ2-1; v_call: TRBV3-1/TRBV3-2; clone_size: NA; cdr3_aa: CASSQVRNEQFF; cdr3_nt: TGTGCCAGCAGCCAAGTACGGAATGAGCAGTTCTTC
d_call: TRBD1; j_call: TRBJ1-6; v_call: TRBV7-8; clone_size: NA; cdr3_aa: CASSPGTGVSPLHF; cdr3_nt: TGTGCCAGCAGCCCCGGGACAGGGGTTTCACCCCTCCACTTT
d_call: TRBD1; j_call: TRBJ1-2; v_call: TRBV3-1/TRBV3-2; clone_size: NA; cdr3_aa: CASSQDRAYTF; cdr3_nt: TGTGCCAGCAGCCAGGACAGGGCCTACACCTTC